The 12 T cell receptor beta chains below were found in one sample sequenced in a study of cytomegalovirus exposure and HLA in healthy donors. It was with 60 Vbeta and 13 Jbeta primers that the PCR ran. Assay used: immunoSEQ multiplex PCR; TCRdb lists only in-frame clones, some missing. The listing records over 100,000 clones. Sequencing used PBMCs. The receptors were sampled from a man aged 35 to 55 in good health and CMV-seropositive.

The CDR3 here is CASSGTSGRPAQYF. CDR3 in DNA: TGTGCCAGCAGCGGGACTAGCGGGAGGCCCGCCCAGTACTTC. The chain employs TRBV27 and TRBJ2-5; TRBD2 matches 15 bases. The trim removed 6 bases at V and 9 bases at J, leaving 5 bases unmatched. From germline, CDR1 is MNHEY and CDR2 SMNVEV (reference sequence). The CDR3 is 14 amino acids.

The chain joins TRBV9 to TRBJ2-3; D is possibly TRBD2 (6 bases). The CDR3 consists of 15 residues. CDR1 and CDR2 from the germline V gene are SGDLS and YYNGEE. Trimming cost V 0 bases and J 5 bases, with 13 bases left between them. This CDR3 is CASSVEVGEVDTQYF. The CDR3 DNA is TGTGCCAGCAGCGTAGAGGTGGGGGAGGTAGATACGCAGTATTTT.

The chain recombines TRBV9 with TRBJ2-5; TRBD2 aligns across 8 bases. Per the germline V gene, CDR1 is SGDLS and CDR2 is YYNGEE. The CDR3 runs 21 residues. The V segment lost 1 base and the J segment 1 base; nucleotides outside the gene matches: 21. CDR3 sequence: CASSVTGLAESKTHPQETQYF. For the CDR3, the DNA is TGTGCCAGCAGCGTAACCGGACTAGCAGAAAGCAAAACCCATCCCCAAGAGACCCAGTACTTC.

The V and J genes are TRBV5-1 and TRBJ1-1, with 9 bases aligning to TRBD1. The length of the CDR3 is 15 residues. The V gene end was trimmed by 3 bases and the J gene end by 3 bases; junction bases not matched to a gene: 6. Germline CDR1 reads SGHRS; CDR2 reads YFSETQ. CDR3 sequence reads: CASSWGTGWYTEAFF. As DNA, the CDR3 is TGCGCCAGCAGCTGGGGGACAGGGTGGTACACTGAAGCTTTCTTT.

V is TRBV19 and J is TRBJ2-7, with 9 bases lining up with TRBD2. Germline loops: CDR1 LNHDA, CDR2 SQIVND (reference sequence). This CDR3 is built from 15 residues. J lost 2 bases, V lost 6 bases, and 8 bases had no gene match. Here the CDR3 reads CASSITSGHTYEQYF. DNA of the CDR3: TGTGCCAGTAGCATCACTAGCGGGCATACCTACGAGCAGTACTTC.

CDR3 sequence: CASSPQRDGGYEQYF. DNA of the CDR3: TGTGCCAGTAGTCCCCAGCGGGATGGTGGCTACGAGCAGTACTTC. This sequence joins TRBV19 and TRBJ2-7, with 7 bases lining up with TRBD2. Germline CDR1 reads LNHDA; CDR2 reads SQIVND (reference sequence). The CDR3 loop spans 15 amino acids. The J segment lost 3 bases and the V segment lost 5 bases, leaving 10 bases of the junction unmatched.

The chain couples TRBV7-2 to TRBJ2-3; weak D call: TRBD1 (6 bases). Germline loops: CDR1 SGHTA, CDR2 FQGNSA. CDR3 length equals 15 residues. Trimming pared 5 bases from V and 2 bases from J, leaving 14 bases between. Written as DNA, the CDR3 is TGTGCCAGCAGCGATTTCGGACAGACCACAGATACGCAGTATTTT. Translated: CASSDFGQTTDTQYF.

This chain uses TRBV27 with TRBJ1-5, with 7 bases fitting TRBD1. This CDR3 spans 12 amino acids. From germline, CDR1 is MNHEY and CDR2 SMNVEV (reference sequence). Unmatched junction bases numbered 8, after V lost 6 bases and J lost 12 bases. CDR3: CASSDHRGFQHF. CDR3 sequence (DNA): TGTGCCAGCAGCGACCACAGGGGATTCCAGCATTTT.

This chain links TRBV9 with TRBJ1-2, with D unresolved. The CDR3 length is 14 residues. Germline CDR1 SGDLS, CDR2 YYNGEE. The V gene lost 0 bases and the J gene lost 3 bases, with 9 bases spanning the gap. The CDR3 DNA reads as TGTGCCAGCAGCGTAGCTGGGCCGGACTATGGCTACACCTTC. Residues: CASSVAGPDYGYTF.

This rearrangement joins TRBV15 to TRBJ2-5; 12 bases align to TRBD1. Matching the DNA end better, TRBJ2-7 makes the J call doubtful. Germline CDR1 is LNHNV and CDR2 is YYDKDF (reference sequence). The CDR3 extends over 14 amino acids. Written as DNA, the CDR3 is TGTGCCACCAGCAGCGGGACAGGGGGCTTCGAGCAGTACTTC. Its translation is CATSSGTGGFEQYF.

This chain uses TRBV10-2 with TRBJ1-6, with D possibly TRBD1 on 6 matching bases. Germline V lookup: CDR1 WSHSY, CDR2 SAAADI. The CDR3 totals 16 residues. Trimming shortened V by 7 bases and J by 7 bases, and 20 bases separated the two germline ends. The CDR3 DNA is TGCGCCAGCACCCCCCGGACAGATCGAGGCAATTCACCCCTCCACTTT. This translates into CASTPRTDRGNSPLHF.

This chain connects TRBV18 to TRBJ1-5; tentative D call: TRBD1 (5 bases). The CDR3 sequence is 13 residues long. CDR1 KGHSH and CDR2 LQKENI come from the germline V gene. Trimming left V 3 bases short and J 7 bases short, with 10 bases between. CDR3 in amino acids: CASSPGGRQPQHF. CDR3 nucleotides: TGTGCCAGCTCACCGGGGGGGAGGCAGCCCCAGCATTTT.